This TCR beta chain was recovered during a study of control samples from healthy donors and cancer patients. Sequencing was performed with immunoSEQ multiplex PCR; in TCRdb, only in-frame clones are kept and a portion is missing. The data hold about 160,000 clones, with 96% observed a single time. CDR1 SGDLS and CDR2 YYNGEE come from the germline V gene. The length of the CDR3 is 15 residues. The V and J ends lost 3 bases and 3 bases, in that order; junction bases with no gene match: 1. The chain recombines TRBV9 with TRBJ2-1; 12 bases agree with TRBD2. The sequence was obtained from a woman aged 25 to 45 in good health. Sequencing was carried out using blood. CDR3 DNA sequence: TGTGCCAGCAGCGGGGGACTAGCGGGCTACAATGAGCAGTTCTTC. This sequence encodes CASSGGLAGYNEQFF.